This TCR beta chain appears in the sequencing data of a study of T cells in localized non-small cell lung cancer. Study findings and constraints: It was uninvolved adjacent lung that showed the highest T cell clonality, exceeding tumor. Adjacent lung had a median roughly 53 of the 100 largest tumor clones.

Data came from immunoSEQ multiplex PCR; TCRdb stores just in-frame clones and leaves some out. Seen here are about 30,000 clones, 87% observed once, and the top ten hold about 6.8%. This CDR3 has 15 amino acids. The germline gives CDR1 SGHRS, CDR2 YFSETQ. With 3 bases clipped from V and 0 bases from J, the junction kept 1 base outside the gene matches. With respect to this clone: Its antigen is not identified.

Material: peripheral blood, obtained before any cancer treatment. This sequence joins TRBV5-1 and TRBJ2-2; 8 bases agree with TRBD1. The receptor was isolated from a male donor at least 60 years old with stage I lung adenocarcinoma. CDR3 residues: CASSSTGANTGELFF. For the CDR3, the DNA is TGCGCCAGCAGCTCGACAGGGGCGAACACCGGGGAGCTGTTTTTT.